The rows below give T cell receptor beta chains drawn from one sample of a study of cytomegalovirus exposure and HLA in healthy donors. The assay was immunoSEQ multiplex PCR, and TCRdb's table has in-frame clones only and misses some. The profile shows 50,000 to 70,000 clones, approximately 80% of them singletons. The specimen sequenced was PBMCs. These receptors were taken from a human donor in good health. The CDR3 runs from the conserved cysteine through the conserved F or W. The D gene is left open where the match is weak. Clone size, where shown, is once, few, many, or a class for clones that have expanded.

CDR3 DNA: TGCGCCAGCAGCCAAGATCTCAGCTCTGGGGCCAACGTCCTGACTTTC; CDR3 protein: CASSQDLSSGANVLTF; V gene: TRBV4-3; D gene: .; J gene: TRBJ2-6; clone size: .
CDR3 DNA: TGTGCCAGCAGCTCAACCCTCGGACAGAATGGCTACACCTTC; CDR3 protein: CASSSTLGQNGYTF; V gene: TRBV5-6; D gene: .; J gene: TRBJ1-2; clone size: .
CDR3 DNA: TGTGCCAGTAGGCTCGCTGGGGATGGGACATGGCAGCCCCAGCATTTT; CDR3 protein: CASRLAGDGTWQPQHF; V gene: TRBV19; D gene: .; J gene: TRBJ1-5; clone size: .
CDR3 DNA: TGCAGCGTCATGAACATGAACACTGAAGCTTTCTTT; CDR3 protein: CSVMNMNTEAFF; V gene: TRBV29-1; D gene: .; J gene: TRBJ1-1; clone size: .
CDR3 DNA: TGCACGGCTTCGGGGGGATACGAGCAGTACTTC; CDR3 protein: CTASGGYEQYF; V gene: TRBV20-1; D gene: TRBD2; J gene: TRBJ2-7; clone size: .
CDR3 DNA: TGTGCCAGCCAGTTACCCAGGGGGGAGCAGTACTTC; CDR3 protein: CASQLPRGEQYF; V gene: TRBV28; D gene: TRBD1; J gene: TRBJ2-7; clone size: .
CDR3 DNA: TGTGCCAGCCTAAGCGAGCCAGTACAAGAGACCCAGTACTTC; CDR3 protein: CASLSEPVQETQYF; V gene: TRBV7-2; D gene: .; J gene: TRBJ2-5; clone size: once
CDR3 DNA: TGTGCCAGCAGCACCAGACAGGGGAGCAATCAGCCCCAGCATTTT; CDR3 protein: CASSTRQGSNQPQHF; V gene: TRBV7-2; D gene: TRBD1; J gene: TRBJ1-5; clone size: .
CDR3 DNA: TGTGCCAGCAGCAAACCGGGACAAAAATACAATGAGCAGTTCTTC; CDR3 protein: CASSKPGQKYNEQFF; V gene: TRBV28; D gene: .; J gene: TRBJ2-1; clone size: few
CDR3 DNA: TGCGCCAGCAGCCAAGGACGCGGGCAGGGGGGAAACACCATATATTTT; CDR3 protein: CASSQGRGQGGNTIYF; V gene: TRBV4-1; D gene: .; J gene: TRBJ1-3; clone size: .
CDR3 DNA: TGTGCCAGCAGTGAGGTACTAGTGGGTGAGCAGTTCTTC; CDR3 protein: CASSEVLVGEQFF; V gene: TRBV2; D gene: .; J gene: TRBJ2-1; clone size: .
CDR3 DNA: TGTGCCAGCAGCTCTCGGACTGCGAATGATGGCTACACCTTC; CDR3 protein: CASSSRTANDGYTF; V gene: TRBV7-8; D gene: .; J gene: TRBJ1-2; clone size: .
CDR3 DNA: TGTGCCTGGAGTGCCGGGACTTACAACAATGAGCAGTTCTTC; CDR3 protein: CAWSAGTYNNEQFF; V gene: TRBV30; D gene: .; J gene: TRBJ2-1; clone size: few
CDR3 DNA: TGCGCCAGCAGCTTGGTTCGGACTAGCAACTACGAGCAGTACTTC; CDR3 protein: CASSLVRTSNYEQYF; V gene: TRBV5-1; D gene: TRBD2; J gene: TRBJ2-7; clone size: .
CDR3 DNA: TGCGCCAGCAGCCAAACGCCGACAGGAGAGACCCAGTACTTC; CDR3 protein: CASSQTPTGETQYF; V gene: TRBV4-3; D gene: .; J gene: TRBJ2-5; clone size: few
CDR3 DNA: TGTGCCAGCAGCGCTACTAGCGGGAGGGCTACGCAGTTCTTC; CDR3 protein: CASSATSGRATQFF; V gene: TRBV9; D gene: TRBD2; J gene: TRBJ2-1; clone size: .